This passage covers 26 T cell receptor beta chains from one sample sequenced in a study of patients and donors after allogeneic stem cell transplantation. One entry per CDR3 protein, called by TCRdb with MiXCR from the RT-PCR reads. The sample includes 80,000 to 90,000 distinct CDR3 sequences, 45% to 50% of them seen just once. Specimen: blood, either unsorted or a sorted T cell fraction (not recorded which). These receptors were taken from a human donor who was either an allogeneic HSCT recipient or a stem cell or donor lymphocyte infusion donor (not recorded which). It is not recorded whose cells these are; they may come from a transplant donor.

The chain combines TRBV12-3 or TRBV12-4 with TRBJ1-1; TRBD1 matches at 7 bases. This CDR3 is built from 13 residues. The J segment lost 13 bases and the V segment lost 0 bases, leaving 8 bases of the junction unmatched. CDR3 nucleotides: TGTGCCAGCAGTTTAGCCAGGACAGGAAAGGGTTTCTTT. Translation: CASSLARTGKGFF.

The rearrangement links TRBV4-1 to TRBJ1-1; the D gene is possibly TRBD1 (6 bases). The germline CDR1 and CDR2 sequences are MGHRA and YSYEKL. V lost 0 bases and J 9 bases, leaving 17 bases between the germline ends. The CDR3 runs 15 residues. DNA for the CDR3: TGCGCCAGCAGCCAAGATATCTCGGCAGGGGCTAAAGCTTTCTTT. Protein sequence: CASSQDISAGAKAFF.

This chain connects TRBV27 to TRBJ2-7; 11 nucleotides align to TRBD1. Germline CDR1 reads MNHEY; CDR2 reads SMNVEV (reference sequence). V lost 4 bases to trimming and J lost 5 bases; unmatched junction nucleotides: 7. This CDR3 is built from 15 residues. CDR3 amino acids: CASSSDRGPNDEQYF. The CDR3 DNA sequence: TGTGCCAGCAGTTCGGACAGGGGGCCCAACGACGAGCAGTACTTC.

The V gene is TRBV19, the J gene TRBJ1-5; TRBD1 matches 10 bases. Looked up from germline, CDR1 is LNHDA and CDR2 is SQIVND (reference sequence). Trimming cost V 4 bases and J 6 bases; bases outside gene matches: 3. The CDR3 runs 14 residues. The CDR3 region is CASSRDRGPQPQHF. CDR3 sequence (DNA): TGTGCCAGTAGTAGGGACAGGGGCCCTCAGCCCCAGCATTTT. Complete variable domain (other parts from reference TRBV19 and TRBJ1-5): DGGITQSPKYLFRKEGQNVTLSCEQNLNHDAMYWYRQDPGQGLRLIYYSQIVNDFQKGDIAEGYSVSREKKESFPLTVTSAQKNPTAFYLCASSRDRGPQPQHFGDGTRLSIL.

The chain combines TRBV6-2 or TRBV6-3 with TRBJ1-1, with 9 bases that match TRBD1. V lost 4 bases and J lost 1; bases outside the gene matches: 10. Germline lookup yields CDR1 MNHEY and CDR2 SVGEGT. This CDR3 has 17 amino acids. CDR3 sequence (DNA): TGTGCCAGCAGTTTCCGGGACAGGGCCTTCAAGAACACTGAAGCTTTCTTT. The encoded protein is CASSFRDRAFKNTEAFF.

The chain uses TRBV28 and TRBJ1-4; D remains ambiguous. Germline lookup yields CDR1 MDHEN and CDR2 SYDVKM. CDR3 length: 15 amino acids. V gave up 3 bases and J gave up 0 bases, with 8 bases separating them. This CDR3 is CASSFIQATNEKLFF. The CDR3 DNA follows: TGTGCCAGCAGTTTCATTCAGGCAACTAATGAAAAACTGTTTTTT.

The sample holds a few counts of this clonotype. CDR3 in amino acids: CASSQGGLRLGNQPQHF. CDR3 in DNA: TGTGCCAGCAGCCAAGGCGGTCTTAGGCTGGGCAATCAGCCCCAGCATTTT. The chain carries TRBV3-1 and TRBJ1-5; D gene unclear. The CDR3 consists of 17 residues. Trimming removed 1 base at V and 2 bases at J, with 15 bases between. Germline CDR1 reads LGHDT; CDR2 reads YNNKEL (reference sequence).

The rearrangement uses TRBV6-2 or TRBV6-3 and TRBJ1-3; D not certain. CDR3 size: 14 residues. Germline V gene data show CDR1 as MNHEY and CDR2 as SVGEGT. V was trimmed by 8 bases and J by 3 bases, leaving 14 bases between them. For the CDR3, the DNA is TGTGCCAGCCTCCTGTCGAGCATTGGAAACACCATATATTTT. It encodes CASLLSSIGNTIYF.

The CDR3 is CASSSTGIRYTEAFF. The CDR3 DNA reads as TGTGCCAGCAGTTCAACAGGCATAAGGTACACTGAAGCTTTCTTT. This chain uses TRBV6-2 or TRBV6-3 with TRBJ1-1; weak D call: TRBD1 (5 bases). The CDR3 consists of 15 residues. Looked up from germline, CDR1 is MNHEY and CDR2 is SVGEGT. V gave up 4 bases and J gave up 3 bases, with 15 bases separating them.

The chain employs TRBV7-9 and TRBJ2-3; D is possibly TRBD1 (6 bases). In germline, CDR1 is SEHNR, CDR2 FQNEAQ (reference sequence). The CDR3 runs 15 residues. Trimming cost V 5 bases and J 0 bases, with 12 bases left between them. The CDR3 DNA follows: TGTGCCAGCAGCAAGGGGGACGGTAGCACAGATACGCAGTATTTT. Its protein is CASSKGDGSTDTQYF.

This clonotype was observed a few times. The chain uses TRBV6-5 and TRBJ1-6; unclear D gene. Germline V CDR1 and CDR2: MNHEY, SVGAGI. CDR3 size: 18 residues. Deletions cut 0 bases from V and 0 bases from J, with 12 bases between. CDR3 region: CASSYSVPGSSYNSPLHF. CDR3 DNA: TGTGCCAGCAGTTACTCGGTACCGGGGAGCTCCTATAATTCACCCCTCCACTTT.

This clonotype has a count of ten or more. CDR3 amino acids: CSVGPPDMSSSYNEQFF. As DNA, the CDR3 is TGCAGCGTTGGCCCCCCCGACATGAGCAGTTCCTACAATGAGCAGTTCTTC. This chain links TRBV29-1 with TRBJ2-1; unclear D gene. The CDR3 spans 17 residues. The V gene's germline CDR1 is SQVTM and CDR2 ANQGSEA. The V gene lost 4 bases and the J gene lost 1 base, with 20 bases spanning the gap.

This clonotype was observed at least ten times. The chain uses TRBV18 and TRBJ1-2; 8 nucleotides agree with TRBD1. The CDR3 runs 14 residues. Germline loops: CDR1 KGHSH, CDR2 LQKENI. Unmatched junction bases numbered 4, after V lost 3 bases and J lost 4 bases. The CDR3 coding sequence is TGTGCCAGCTCACCGACAGGGGCGGTCTATGGCTACACCTTC. Translating it yields CASSPTGAVYGYTF.

This clonotype occurred a few times. The chain uses TRBV7-9 and TRBJ1-1; 8 nucleotides match TRBD1. V gave up 6 bases and J gave up 5 bases; unmatched junction bases: 8. The CDR3 spans 14 residues. Per germline, CDR1 SEHNR and CDR2 FQNEAQ (reference sequence). Here the CDR3 reads CASRKQGEVTEAFF. CDR3 coding DNA: TGTGCCAGCAGAAAACAGGGGGAGGTAACTGAAGCTTTCTTT.

V is TRBV12-3 or TRBV12-4 and J is TRBJ1-1; possibly TRBD1 for D (5 bases). V was trimmed by 5 bases and J by 1 base, leaving 8 bases between them. This CDR3 is 13 amino acids long. The CDR3 sequence: CASSRDRNTEAFF. CDR3 bases: TGTGCCAGCAGTCGAGACAGGAACACTGAAGCTTTCTTT.

This clonotype is large by share. The rearrangement uses TRBV7-9 and TRBJ1-5, with unresolved D. This CDR3 has 13 amino acids. Trimming left V 5 bases short and J 6 bases short, with 11 bases between. In germline, CDR1 is SEHNR, CDR2 FQNEAQ (reference sequence). As DNA, the CDR3 is TGTGCCAGCAGCCCCCCAGGTGGTCAGCCCCAGCATTTT. Encoded protein: CASSPPGGQPQHF.

The CDR3 spells CALTAPGGQEPQHF. DNA of the CDR3: TGTGCCCTTACGGCCCCAGGGGGTCAAGAGCCCCAGCATTTT. The chain uses TRBV7-9 and TRBJ1-5, with TRBD1 matching over 7 bases. Germline CDR1 and CDR2: SEHNR and FQNEAQ (reference sequence). V shed 11 bases and J 8 bases; nucleotides not matched to a gene: 15. There are 14 residues in the CDR3.

J is TRBJ1-5 and V is TRBV20-1; D might be TRBD1 (6 bases). This CDR3 has 13 amino acids. The germline V gene has CDR1 DFQATT and CDR2 SNEGSKA (reference sequence). Deletions cut 7 bases from V and 2 bases from J, with 12 bases between. CDR3 region: CSVSGARNQPQHF. For the CDR3, the DNA is TGCAGTGTGTCAGGGGCCCGCAATCAGCCCCAGCATTTT.

The chain links TRBV20-1 to TRBJ2-3; D remains unclear. CDR3 length: 13 amino acids. Germline V gives CDR1 DFQATT, CDR2 SNEGSKA (reference sequence). Written as DNA, the CDR3 is TGCAGCACCCGGGTCGTAGGGACAGATACGCAGTATTTT. This encodes CSTRVVGTDTQYF.

This clonotype was observed a few times. The chain uses TRBV6-5 and TRBJ1-1; no clear D. V was cut by 0 bases and J by 0 bases, with 8 bases left in between. The CDR3 contains 15 residues. The germline CDR1 and CDR2 sequences are MNHEY and SVGAGI. The CDR3 nucleotides are TGTGCCAGCAGTTACTCAATGGGGATGAACACTGAAGCTTTCTTT. Amino acids: CASSYSMGMNTEAFF.

The J gene is TRBJ2-2, the V gene TRBV25-1, with D perhaps being TRBD1 or TRBD2 (6 bases each). Germline CDR1 MGHDK, CDR2 SYGVNS. The CDR3 has 16 residues. V was trimmed by 5 bases and J by 3 bases, leaving 16 bases between them. CDR3 amino acids: CASSSPWGADTGELFF. In nucleotides, the CDR3 is TGTGCCAGCAGTTCCCCTTGGGGGGCAGACACCGGGGAGCTGTTTTTT.

The CDR3 DNA is TGTGCCTGGAGTGAGCCCGGGACAGGGCCCCTGGGCAATCAGCCCCAGCATTTT. Its protein product is CAWSEPGTGPLGNQPQHF. The V call is TRBV30, the J call TRBJ1-5; 9 positions match TRBD1. The CDR3 consists of 18 residues. Trimming at V came to 1 base and at J to 2 bases, leaving 12 bases not matched to a gene. Germline assignment: CDR1 GTSNPN and CDR2 SVGIG (reference sequence).

The chain employs TRBV7-2 and TRBJ1-2; 8 bases align to TRBD1. The CDR3 consists of 15 residues. The germline CDR1 and CDR2 sequences are SGHTA and FQGNSA. The V and J ends lost 2 bases and 5 bases, in that order; junction bases with no gene match: 7. This CDR3 is CASSLTAGGGYGYTF. CDR3 nucleotide sequence: TGTGCCAGCAGCTTAACGGCAGGGGGCGGATATGGCTACACCTTC.

The chain links TRBV11-1 to TRBJ1-4; D remains unclear. Per germline, CDR1 SGHAT and CDR2 FQDESV (reference sequence). There are 13 residues in the CDR3. Between the trimmed V and J ends, which lost 5 bases and 5 bases, there was a span of 9 bases. CDR3 sequence (DNA): TGTGCCAGCAGCCGGAAGGAAAATGAAAAACTGTTTTTT. Its protein is CASSRKENEKLFF.

The gene calls are TRBV19 and TRBJ2-2, with 7 bases matching TRBD1. Trimming cost V 5 bases and J 5 bases; bases outside gene matches: 8. Germline lookup yields CDR1 LNHDA and CDR2 SQIVND (reference sequence). This CDR3 is 15 amino acids long. The CDR3 loop is CASSVDRVRTGELFF. CDR3 bases: TGTGCCAGTAGTGTTGACAGGGTTAGGACCGGGGAGCTGTTTTTT.

The chain links TRBV20-1 to TRBJ1-4, with D hard to call. Germline V gene lookup returns CDR1 DFQATT and CDR2 SNEGSKA (reference sequence). Trimming cost V 0 bases and J 8 bases, with 10 bases left between them. CDR3 length: 13 residues. The CDR3 DNA reads TGCAGTGCTAGAGATCCGCGGTGGGAAAAACTGTTTTTT. Its translation: CSARDPRWEKLFF.